This T cell receptor (beta chain) appears in the sequencing data of a study of graft-versus-host responses after intestinal transplantation. About the research overall: Multivisceral, liver-intestinal, or isolated intestinal transplants were received by the recipients. Tacrolimus plus steroids were given to all recipients for approximately 3 years, preceded by anti-thymocyte globulin induction.

Libraries were prepared by immunoSEQ multiplex PCR; TCRdb keeps only in-frame clonotypes and omits some of them. The data contain tens of thousands of clones, roughly 92% of them singletons. CDR3 length: 15 amino acids. In germline, CDR1 is KGHSH, CDR2 LQKENI. The V gene lost 3 bases and the J gene lost 0 bases, with 9 bases spanning the gap. On this clone itself: As yet, its antigen is unknown.

Study outcomes and limitations: High graft-versus-host to host-versus-graft clonal ratios were found in allografts of patients who had graft-donor T cell macrochimerism.

The bone marrow was collected post-transplant, and it came from the posterior iliac crest or another site. Sequenced material: bone marrow, taken approximately 100 weeks after intestinal transplantation. The sequence was obtained from a human patient who received an intestinal transplant, so some T cells may come from the graft donor. The chain recombines TRBV18 with TRBJ1-3, with D unclear. CDR3 nucleotides: TGTGCCAGCTCACCGCCATTAGACTCTGGAAACACCATATATTTT. As protein: CASSPPLDSGNTIYF.